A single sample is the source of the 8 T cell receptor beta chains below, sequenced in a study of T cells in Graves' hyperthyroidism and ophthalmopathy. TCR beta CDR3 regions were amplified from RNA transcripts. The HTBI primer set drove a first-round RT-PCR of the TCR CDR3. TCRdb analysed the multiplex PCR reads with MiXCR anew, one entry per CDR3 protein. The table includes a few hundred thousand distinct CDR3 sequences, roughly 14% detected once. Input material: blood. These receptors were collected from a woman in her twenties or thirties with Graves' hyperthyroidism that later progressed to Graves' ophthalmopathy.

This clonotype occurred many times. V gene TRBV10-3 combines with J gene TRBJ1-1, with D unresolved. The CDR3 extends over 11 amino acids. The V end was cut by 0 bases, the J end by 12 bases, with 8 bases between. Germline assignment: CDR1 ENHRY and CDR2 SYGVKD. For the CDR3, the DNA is TGTGCCATCAGTGAGTCGTGGCTAACTTTCTTT. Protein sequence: CAISESWLTFF.

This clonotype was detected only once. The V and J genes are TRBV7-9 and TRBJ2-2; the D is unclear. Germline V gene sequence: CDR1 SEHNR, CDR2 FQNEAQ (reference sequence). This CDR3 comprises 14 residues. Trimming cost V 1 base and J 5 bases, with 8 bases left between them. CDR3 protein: CASSLGPETGELFF. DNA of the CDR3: TGTGCCAGCAGCTTAGGCCCCGAAACCGGGGAGCTGTTTTTT.

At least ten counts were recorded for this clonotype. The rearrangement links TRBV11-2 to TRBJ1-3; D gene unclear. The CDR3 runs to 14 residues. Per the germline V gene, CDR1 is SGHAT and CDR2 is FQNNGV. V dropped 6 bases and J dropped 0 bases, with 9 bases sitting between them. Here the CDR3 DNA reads TGTGCCAGCAGGTCGGCCTTCTCTGGAAACACCATATATTTT. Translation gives CASRSAFSGNTIYF.

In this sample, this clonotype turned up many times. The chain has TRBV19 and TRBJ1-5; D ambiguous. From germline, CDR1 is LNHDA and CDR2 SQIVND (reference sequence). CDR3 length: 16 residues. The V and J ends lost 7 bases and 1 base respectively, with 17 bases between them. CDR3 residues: CASNSGVGLSNQPQHF. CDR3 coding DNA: TGTGCCAGTAACTCCGGGGTCGGACTGAGCAATCAGCCCCAGCATTTT.

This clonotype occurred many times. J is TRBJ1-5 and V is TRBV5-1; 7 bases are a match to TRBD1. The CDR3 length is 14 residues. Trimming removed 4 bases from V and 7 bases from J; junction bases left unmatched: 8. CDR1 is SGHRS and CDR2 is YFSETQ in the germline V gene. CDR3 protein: CASSTTGSGQPQHF. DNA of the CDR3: TGCGCCAGCAGCACGACAGGGAGCGGCCAGCCCCAGCATTTT.

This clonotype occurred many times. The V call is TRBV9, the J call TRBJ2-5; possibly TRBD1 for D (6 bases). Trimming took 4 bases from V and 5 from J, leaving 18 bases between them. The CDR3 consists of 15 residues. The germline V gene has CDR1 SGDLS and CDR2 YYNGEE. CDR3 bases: TGTGCCAGCAGCCCCGGTGGGTGGGGGCGGGAGACCCAGTACTTC. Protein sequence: CASSPGGWGRETQYF.

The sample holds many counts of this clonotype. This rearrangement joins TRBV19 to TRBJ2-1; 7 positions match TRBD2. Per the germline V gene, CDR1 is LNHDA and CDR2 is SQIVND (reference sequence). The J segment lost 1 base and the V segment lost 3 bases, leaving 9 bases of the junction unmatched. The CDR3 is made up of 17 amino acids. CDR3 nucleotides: TGTGCCAGTAGTATGGGGGAAGCGGGAAAATCCTACAATGAGCAGTTCTTC. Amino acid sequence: CASSMGEAGKSYNEQFF.

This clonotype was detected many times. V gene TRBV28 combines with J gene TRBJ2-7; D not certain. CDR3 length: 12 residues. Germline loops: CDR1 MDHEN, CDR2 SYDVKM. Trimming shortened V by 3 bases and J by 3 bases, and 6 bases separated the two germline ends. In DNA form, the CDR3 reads TGTGCCAGCAGTTTTGCCCGCTACGAGCAGTACTTC. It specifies CASSFARYEQYF.